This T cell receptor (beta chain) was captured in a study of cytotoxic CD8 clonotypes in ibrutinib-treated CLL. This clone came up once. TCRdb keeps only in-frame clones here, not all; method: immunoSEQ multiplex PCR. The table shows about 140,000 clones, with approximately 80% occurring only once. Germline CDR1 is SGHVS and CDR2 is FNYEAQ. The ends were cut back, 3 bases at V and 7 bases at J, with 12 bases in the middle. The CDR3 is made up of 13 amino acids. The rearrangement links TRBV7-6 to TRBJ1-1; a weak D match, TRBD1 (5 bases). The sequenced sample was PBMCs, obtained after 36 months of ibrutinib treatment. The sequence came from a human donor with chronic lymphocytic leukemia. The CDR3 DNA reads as TGTGCCAGCAGCTTGGCCGGGGGGAGTGAAGCTTTCTTT. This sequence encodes CASSLAGGSEAFF.